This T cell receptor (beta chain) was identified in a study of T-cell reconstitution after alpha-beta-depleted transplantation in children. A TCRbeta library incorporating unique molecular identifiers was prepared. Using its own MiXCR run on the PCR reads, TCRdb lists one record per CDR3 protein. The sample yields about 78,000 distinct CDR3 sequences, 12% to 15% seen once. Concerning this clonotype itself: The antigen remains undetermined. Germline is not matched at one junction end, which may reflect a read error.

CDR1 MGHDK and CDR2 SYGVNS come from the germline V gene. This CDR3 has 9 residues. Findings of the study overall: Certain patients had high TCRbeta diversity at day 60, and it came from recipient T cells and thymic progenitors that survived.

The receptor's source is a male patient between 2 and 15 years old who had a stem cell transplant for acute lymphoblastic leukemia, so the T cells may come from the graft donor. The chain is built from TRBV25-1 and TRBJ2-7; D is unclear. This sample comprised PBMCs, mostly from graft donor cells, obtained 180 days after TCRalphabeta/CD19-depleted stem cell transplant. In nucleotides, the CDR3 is TGTGCCTCTCCCTACGAGCAGCACTTC. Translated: CASPYEQHF.